These 24 T cell receptor beta chains were sequenced from one sample in a study of T cells in Graves' hyperthyroidism and ophthalmopathy. RNA transcripts yielded amplified TCR beta CDR3 regions. With the HTBI primer set, the TCR CDR3 went through a first round of RT-PCR. Each CDR3 protein is one row after TCRdb ran MiXCR on the multiplex PCR reads. The repertoire holds roughly 180,000 distinct CDR3 sequences, around 8.9% seen once, with 22% in the top ten. Material: blood. The receptors stem from a woman aged 18-29 years with Graves' hyperthyroidism that later progressed to Graves' ophthalmopathy.

The chain combines TRBV24-1 with TRBJ2-1; 13 bases agree with TRBD2. From germline, CDR1 is KGHDR and CDR2 SFDVKD. This CDR3 is 16 amino acids long. J gave up 5 bases and V 4 bases, and 4 bases lay outside the gene matches. Here the CDR3 reads CATSDPGTSGNNEQFF. CDR3 DNA sequence: TGTGCCACCAGTGACCCCGGGACTAGCGGGAACAATGAGCAGTTCTTC.

V is TRBV19 and J is TRBJ1-1; the D gene is possibly TRBD1 (6 bases). Germline V gene data show CDR1 as LNHDA and CDR2 as SQIVND (reference sequence). This CDR3 region has 15 residues. Trimming took 3 bases from V and 1 from J, leaving 12 bases between them. The CDR3, as DNA: TGTGCCAGTAGTATCAGAGGGGGAGGGAACACTGAAGCTTTCTTT. This translates into CASSIRGGGNTEAFF.

The table lists this clonotype with many counts. The V call is TRBV2, the J call TRBJ2-1; 8 nucleotides align to TRBD2. V lost 6 bases, J lost 7 bases, and 8 bases stayed unmatched. Germline CDR1 SNHLY, CDR2 FYNNEI. This CDR3 contains 14 residues. This chain's CDR3 is CASRMTSELNEQFF. CDR3 in DNA: TGTGCCAGCAGAATGACTAGCGAACTGAATGAGCAGTTCTTC.

This clonotype has at least ten counts. The chain uses TRBV5-8 and TRBJ2-3; D uncertain. CDR1 and CDR2 from the germline V gene are SGHTS and YDEGEE. V was trimmed by 0 bases and J by 5 bases, leaving 16 bases between them. The CDR3 length is 16 residues. The CDR3 DNA reads as TGTGCCAGCAGCTTGGATCCAGACCCAGCCGGAGATACGCAGTATTTT. Protein sequence: CASSLDPDPAGDTQYF.

The chain has TRBV4-2 and TRBJ1-6; the match to TRBD1 covers 9 bases. This CDR3 comprises 16 residues. Germline V gives CDR1 LGHNA, CDR2 YNFKEQ. Unmatched junction bases numbered 10, after V lost 3 bases and J lost 10 bases. CDR3 in DNA: TGTGCCAGCAGCCATGAACCCGGGACAGGGAAATCACCCCTCCACTTT. Protein: CASSHEPGTGKSPLHF.

This clonotype was recorded many times. The rearrangement joins TRBV5-6 to TRBJ2-7; D remains unclear. V gave up 4 bases and J gave up 5 bases, with 13 bases separating them. Germline V gives CDR1 SGHDT, CDR2 YYEEEE. CDR3 length: 13 amino acids. The DNA of the CDR3 is TGTGCCAGCAGCCAAGGGTCCCAGGACGAGCAGTACTTC. It encodes CASSQGSQDEQYF.

This clonotype was seen repeatedly, ten times or more. V is TRBV6-1 and J is TRBJ2-2; 8 bases are shared with TRBD2. The junction had 0 bases not matched to a gene; V was cut back by 2 bases and J by 1 base. Germline V gene lookup returns CDR1 MNHNS and CDR2 SASEGT. This CDR3 region has 15 residues. The CDR3 bases are TGTGCCAGCAGTGAACTAGCGGGGAACACCGGGGAGCTGTTTTTT. Protein: CASSELAGNTGELFF.

This rearrangement joins TRBV12-3 or TRBV12-4 to TRBJ1-6, with D perhaps matching TRBD1 (5 bases). This CDR3 contains 15 residues. V lost 6 bases and J lost 5, with 14 bases in between. The CDR3 bases are TGTGCCAGCAGGGAGGGGCAGGGTCATAATTCACCCCTCCACTTT. Protein sequence: CASREGQGHNSPLHF.

This clonotype was seen many times. The chain recombines TRBV7-2 with TRBJ1-1; D remains unclear. Per the germline V gene, CDR1 is SGHTA and CDR2 is FQGNSA. The CDR3 has 14 residues. With 1 base removed from V and 1 base from J, the gap between germline ends came to 7 bases. CDR3: CASSLGASNTEAFF. Written as DNA, the CDR3 is TGTGCCAGCAGCTTAGGCGCGTCGAACACTGAAGCTTTCTTT.

In this sample, this clonotype turned up once. This chain links TRBV19 with TRBJ2-4, with 7 bases identical to TRBD1. The CDR3 extends over 14 amino acids. J was trimmed by 5 bases and V by 1 base; bases with no gene match: 2. CDR1 LNHDA and CDR2 SQIVND come from the germline V gene (reference sequence). CDR3 coding DNA: TGTGCCAGTAGTATAGGGGACAGTGAAAACATTCAGTACTTC. This translates into CASSIGDSENIQYF.

This clonotype showed up many times. This chain links TRBV9 with TRBJ2-1; D possibly uses TRBD1 or TRBD2 (6 bases each). This CDR3 has 15 residues. Germline lookup yields CDR1 SGDLS and CDR2 YYNGEE. Trimming removed 0 bases at V and 1 base at J, with 8 bases between. This CDR3 reads CASSVEGGSYNEQFF. The DNA of the CDR3 is TGTGCCAGCAGCGTAGAAGGGGGGTCCTACAATGAGCAGTTCTTC.

V usage is TRBV4-2 and J usage is TRBJ2-7, with 8 bases matching TRBD1. This CDR3 comprises 16 residues. The germline gives CDR1 LGHNA, CDR2 YNFKEQ. The junction had 8 bases not matched to a gene; V was cut back by 2 bases and J by 2 bases. The CDR3 coding sequence is TGTGCCAGCAGCCAATCTGGGGCGGGACAGGCCTACGAGCAGTACTTC. This codes for CASSQSGAGQAYEQYF.

This sequence joins TRBV20-1 and TRBJ2-3; 7 bases are a match to TRBD2. The V segment lost 4 bases and the J segment 5 bases; nucleotides outside the gene matches: 12. This CDR3 comprises 15 residues. CDR1 DFQATT and CDR2 SNEGSKA come from the germline V gene (reference sequence). The CDR3 coding sequence is TGCAGTGCTACTCCGGACCTAGCGGAAGAAGATACGCAGTATTTT. Translation: CSATPDLAEEDTQYF.

The V gene is TRBV5-5, the J gene TRBJ1-2; D is uncertain. This CDR3 region has 15 residues. Germline V gene lookup returns CDR1 SGHKS and CDR2 YYEKEE (reference sequence). Between the trimmed V and J ends, which lost 2 bases and 2 bases, there was a span of 13 bases. This CDR3 is CASSFVQRTNYGYTF. The CDR3 coding sequence is TGTGCCAGCAGCTTTGTGCAGAGAACCAACTATGGCTACACCTTC.

Many counts were recorded for this clonotype. The rearrangement joins TRBV7-9 to TRBJ2-7; tentative D call: TRBD1 (6 bases). Germline values: CDR1 SEHNR, CDR2 FQNEAQ (reference sequence). The CDR3 covers 16 residues. V was trimmed by 8 bases and J by 0 bases, leaving 20 bases between them. In DNA, the CDR3 is TGTGCCAGCTCCAAAAGAGGGGGTCCAGTCTCCTACGAGCAGTACTTC. It is translated as CASSKRGGPVSYEQYF.

The sample holds a few counts of this clonotype. The gene calls are TRBV10-3 and TRBJ2-5, with D perhaps TRBD1 (6 bases). The CDR3 covers 14 residues. The germline V gene encodes CDR1 ENHRY and CDR2 SYGVKD. Trimming left V 2 bases short and J 6 bases short, with 13 bases between. The chain's CDR3 is CAISEAGVVQTQYF. CDR3 DNA sequence: TGTGCCATCAGTGAGGCAGGGGTTGTGCAGACCCAGTACTTC.

This clonotype was picked up many times. This sequence joins TRBV2 and TRBJ1-2; D is uncertain. Trimming took 4 bases from V and 4 from J, leaving 7 bases between them. Germline CDR1 reads SNHLY; CDR2 reads FYNNEI. The CDR3 sequence is 12 residues long. Here the CDR3 DNA reads TGTGCCAGCAGTGTATCCCCCTATGGCTACACCTTC. Translated, it gives CASSVSPYGYTF.

This clonotype was seen many times. The V and J genes are TRBV29-1 and TRBJ2-1, with D perhaps matching TRBD1 (6 bases). V lost 1 base, J lost 2 bases, and 12 bases lay in between. The CDR3 is 15 residues long. CDR1 SQVTM and CDR2 ANQGSEA come from the germline V gene. This chain's CDR3 is CSVEAGSGAYNEQFF. The CDR3 coding sequence is TGCAGCGTTGAAGCGGGATCAGGGGCCTACAATGAGCAGTTCTTC.

The chain links TRBV20-1 to TRBJ2-1; 9 positions match TRBD2. V lost 2 bases, J lost 6 bases, and 5 bases stayed unmatched. There are 14 residues in the CDR3. Per the germline V gene, CDR1 is DFQATT and CDR2 is SNEGSKA (reference sequence). The chain's CDR3 is CSARRREGLNEQFF. The CDR3 DNA reads TGCAGTGCTAGAAGGCGGGAGGGCCTCAATGAGCAGTTCTTC.

This clonotype was recorded at least ten times. The rearrangement uses TRBV6-1 and TRBJ2-3; 9 positions agree with TRBD2. CDR1 MNHNS and CDR2 SASEGT come from the germline V gene. This CDR3 is built from 16 residues. J gave up 4 bases and V 1 base, and 6 bases lay outside the gene matches. The CDR3 DNA reads as TGTGCCAGCAGTGAAGGCGGCGGGGGGGGGTCAGATACGCAGTATTTT. Amino acid sequence: CASSEGGGGGSDTQYF.

The CDR3: CASSTGGSGSPLHF. The DNA of the CDR3 is TGTGCCAGCAGTACAGGGGGTTCAGGTTCACCCCTCCACTTT. This chain links TRBV6-1 with TRBJ1-6; 8 nucleotides align to TRBD1. Trimming removed 5 bases from V and 9 bases from J; junction bases left unmatched: 6. CDR3 size: 14 residues. The germline V gene has CDR1 MNHNS and CDR2 SASEGT.

This clonotype was seen at least ten times. V and J are TRBV19 and TRBJ1-1; D is uncertain. CDR1 and CDR2 (germline): LNHDA, SQIVND (reference sequence). The CDR3 is made up of 12 amino acids. V was pared by 3 bases and J by 5 bases, with 7 bases between. This CDR3 is CASSIAATEAFF. The CDR3 DNA reads TGTGCCAGTAGTATCGCGGCTACTGAAGCTTTCTTT.

This clonotype showed up many times. This sequence joins TRBV28 and TRBJ1-2; 12 nucleotides align to TRBD1. With V trimmed by 4 bases and J by 4 bases, 1 base remained unmatched. The CDR3 spans 14 residues. Germline V gene lookup returns CDR1 MDHEN and CDR2 SYDVKM. The CDR3 reads CASSSGQGAYGYTF. CDR3 bases: TGTGCCAGCAGTTCGGGACAGGGGGCCTATGGCTACACCTTC.

This clonotype has at least ten counts. The rearrangement links TRBV30 to TRBJ2-1, with D unclear. Germline values: CDR1 GTSNPN, CDR2 SVGIG (reference sequence). Trimming removed 2 bases from V and 0 bases from J, with 8 bases in between. This CDR3 has 14 amino acids. CDR3 loop: CAWSRESSYNEQFF. The CDR3 DNA reads TGTGCCTGGAGTCGCGAGAGCTCCTACAATGAGCAGTTCTTC.